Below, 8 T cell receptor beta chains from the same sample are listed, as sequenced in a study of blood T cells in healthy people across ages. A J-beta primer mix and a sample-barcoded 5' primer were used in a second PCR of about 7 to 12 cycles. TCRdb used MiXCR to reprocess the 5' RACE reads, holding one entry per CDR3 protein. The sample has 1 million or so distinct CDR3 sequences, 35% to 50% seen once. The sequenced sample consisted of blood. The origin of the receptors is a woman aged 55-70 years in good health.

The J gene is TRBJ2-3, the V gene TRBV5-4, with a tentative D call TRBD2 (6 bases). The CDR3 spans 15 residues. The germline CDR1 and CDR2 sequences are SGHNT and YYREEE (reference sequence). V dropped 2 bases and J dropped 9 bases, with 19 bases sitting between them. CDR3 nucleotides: TGTGCCAGCAGCTTCAGAGTCCCGTCGGGAGAGACGCAGTATTTT. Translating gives CASSFRVPSGETQYF.

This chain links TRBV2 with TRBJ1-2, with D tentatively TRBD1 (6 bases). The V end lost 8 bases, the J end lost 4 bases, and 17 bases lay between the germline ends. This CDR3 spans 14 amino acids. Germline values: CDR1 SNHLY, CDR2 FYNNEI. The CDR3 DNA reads TGTGCCAGCTGTCGTGACAGGCTTTGCTATGGCTACACCTTC. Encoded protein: CASCRDRLCYGYTF. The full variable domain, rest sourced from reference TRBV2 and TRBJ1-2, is EPEVTQTPSHQVTQMGQEVILRCVPISNHLYFYWYRQILGQKVEFLVSFYNNEISEKSEIFDDQFSVERPDGSNFTLKIRSTKLEDSAMYFCASCRDRLCYGYTFGSGTRLTVV.

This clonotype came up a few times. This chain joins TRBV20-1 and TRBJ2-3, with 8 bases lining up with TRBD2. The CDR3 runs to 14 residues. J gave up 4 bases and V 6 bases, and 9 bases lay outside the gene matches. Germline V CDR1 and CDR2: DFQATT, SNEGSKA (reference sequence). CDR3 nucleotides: TGCAGTGCCCAGCGGGAGAGTAGGGCAGATACGCAGTATTTT. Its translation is CSAQRESRADTQYF.

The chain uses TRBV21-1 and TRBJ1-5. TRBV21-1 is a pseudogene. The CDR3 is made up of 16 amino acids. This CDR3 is CAARVRHRESNQPQHF. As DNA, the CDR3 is TGTGCCGCTCGGGTCCGACATCGGGAGAGCAATCAGCCCCAGCATTTT.

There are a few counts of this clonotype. The CDR3 here is CSAFQTVNTEAFF. CDR3 coding DNA: TGCAGTGCTTTCCAGACAGTGAACACTGAAGCTTTCTTT. This chain uses TRBV20-1 with TRBJ1-1; a possible D gene is TRBD1 (5 bases). The V end lost 5 bases, the J end lost 0 bases, and 10 bases lay between the germline ends. CDR1 is DFQATT, CDR2 SNEGSKA, per germline (reference sequence). The CDR3 totals 13 residues.

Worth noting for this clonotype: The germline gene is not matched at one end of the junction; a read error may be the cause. For the CDR3, the DNA is TGTACCAGCAGGGGGACAGGGACGGAGACCCAGTACTTC. This codes for CTSRGTGTETQYF. The V gene is TRBV6-1, the J gene TRBJ2-5; TRBD1 aligns across 9 bases. The CDR3 is made up of 13 amino acids. Germline CDR1 and CDR2: MNHNS and SASEGT.

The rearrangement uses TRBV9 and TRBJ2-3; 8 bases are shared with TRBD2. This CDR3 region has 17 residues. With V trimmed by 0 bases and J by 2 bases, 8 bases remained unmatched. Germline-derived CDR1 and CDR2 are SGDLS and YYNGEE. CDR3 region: CASSVEDASGFTDTQYF. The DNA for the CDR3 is TGTGCCAGCAGCGTAGAGGACGCTAGCGGGTTCACAGATACGCAGTATTTT.

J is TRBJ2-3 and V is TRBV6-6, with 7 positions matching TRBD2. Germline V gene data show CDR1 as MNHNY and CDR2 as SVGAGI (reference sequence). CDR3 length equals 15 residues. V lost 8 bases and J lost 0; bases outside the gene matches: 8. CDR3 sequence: CASVYAGVSTDTQYF. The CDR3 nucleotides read TGTGCCAGCGTCTATGCGGGAGTTAGCACAGATACGCAGTATTTT.